This T cell receptor beta chain came from a study of CD8 T cells in Susac syndrome. The CDR3 loop spans 13 amino acids. The V gene lost 6 bases and the J gene lost 1 base, with 11 bases spanning the gap. The V gene's germline CDR1 is SQVTM and CDR2 ANQGSEA. TCR beta was sequenced from blood CD8+ and CD4+ T cells. The study used treatment-naive patients who had stable or active relapsing-remitting disease as multiple sclerosis controls. After extraction with the RNeasy kit, roughly 0.5 to 1 ug of the RNA was reverse transcribed using random hexamers. TCRdb ran MiXCR on the immunoSEQ multiplex PCR reads and lists one entry per CDR3 protein. This sample has 250,000 to 300,000 distinct CDR3 sequences, with over 75% found just once.

This sequence originates from a human donor with multiple sclerosis. Sample: CD8+ T cells from PBMCs. The J gene is TRBJ2-3, the V gene TRBV29-1; D might be TRBD2 (5 bases). As DNA, the CDR3 is TGCAGCGTCGGACTCGAGGGCACAGATACGCAGTATTTT. As protein: CSVGLEGTDTQYF.